This T cell receptor beta chain was found in a study of blood T cell repertoires in COVID-19. Study-wide background: Sources were T cells, B-cell-depleted T cells, or PBMCs; the material itself was cDNA or gDNA.

CDR3 size: 14 residues. V shed 4 bases and J shed 0 bases, with 7 bases lying between them. Germline V gives CDR1 SGHTA, CDR2 FQGTGA. Participants reported their clinical history, and cohort assignment relied on those reports. Assay used: immunoSEQ multiplex PCR; TCRdb lists only in-frame clones, some missing. The profile shows 360,000 or so clones, 88% of them singletons. This clone was counted a few times. Other DNA sequences from this sample encode an identical CDR3 as well. The gene calls are TRBV7-3 and TRBJ1-3; no reliable D call. This TCR derives from a woman in her 30s who had been exposed to COVID-19. The source material was PBMCs or T cells enriched from blood (not recorded which). The CDR3 is CASSSDSSGNTIYF. The CDR3 nucleotides are TGTGCCAGCAGCTCGGACTCCTCTGGAAACACCATATATTTT.